This T cell receptor beta chain originates from a study of CD8 T cells in Susac syndrome. Patients with stable or active relapsing-remitting disease, all of them treatment-naive, made up the multiple sclerosis controls. An input of roughly 0.5 to 1 ug of RNA was subjected to reverse transcription using random hexamers. MiXCR was run by TCRdb on the immunoSEQ multiplex PCR reads, yielding one entry per CDR3 protein. This sample has approximately 150,000 distinct CDR3 sequences; approximately 93% occur once, and the top ten carry roughly 0.1%. The TCR sequence derives from a human donor with multiple sclerosis. The sequencing input was CD4+ T cells from PBMCs.

CDR3 sequence reads: CASSEAGTEKLFF. The CDR3 nucleotides are TGTGCCAGCAGTGAAGCCGGGACTGAAAAACTGTTTTTT. The genes are TRBV2 and TRBJ1-4; D perhaps matches TRBD1 (5 bases). V dropped 0 bases and J dropped 7 bases, with 6 bases sitting between them. Looked up from germline, CDR1 is SNHLY and CDR2 is FYNNEI. The CDR3 contains 13 residues.